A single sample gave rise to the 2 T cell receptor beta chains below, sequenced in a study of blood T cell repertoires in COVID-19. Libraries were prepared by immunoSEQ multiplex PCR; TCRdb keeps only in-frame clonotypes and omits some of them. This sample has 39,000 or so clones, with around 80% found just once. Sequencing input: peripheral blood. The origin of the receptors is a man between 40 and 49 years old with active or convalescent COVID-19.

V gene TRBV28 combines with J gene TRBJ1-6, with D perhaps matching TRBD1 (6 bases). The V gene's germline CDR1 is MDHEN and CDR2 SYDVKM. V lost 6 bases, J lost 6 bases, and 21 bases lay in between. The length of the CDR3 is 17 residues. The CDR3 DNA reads TGTGCCAGCAGCCCCAGGGAGGGGGGAATATTTAATTCACCCCTCCACTTT. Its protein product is CASSPREGGIFNSPLHF. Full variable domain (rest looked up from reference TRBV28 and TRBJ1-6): DVKVTQSSRYLVKRTGEKVFLECVQDMDHENMFWYRQDPGLGLRLIYFSYDVKMKEKGDIPEGYSVSREKKERFSLILESASTNQTSMYLCASSPREGGIFNSPLHFGNGTRLTVT.

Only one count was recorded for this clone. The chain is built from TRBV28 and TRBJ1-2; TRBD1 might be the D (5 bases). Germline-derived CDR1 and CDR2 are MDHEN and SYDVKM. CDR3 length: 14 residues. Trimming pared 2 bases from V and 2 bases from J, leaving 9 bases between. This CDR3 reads CASSLVTVNYGYTF. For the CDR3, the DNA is TGTGCCAGCAGTTTAGTGACAGTAAACTATGGCTACACCTTC.